The sample holds one count of the clone carrying this T cell receptor beta chain. Its cognate antigen is unknown. The CDR3 sequence is 12 residues long. CDR1 is SGHRS, CDR2 YFSETQ, per germline. V was pared by 4 bases and J by 5 bases, with 10 bases between. These data are taken from a study of cytomegalovirus exposure and HLA in healthy donors. The study's findings and limits: A later analysis reportedly found that, within productive TCRs, an Asian-associated ancestry cluster had fewer N-insertions than the mean observed across the approximately 700 donors.

Primers: 60 Vbeta forward and 13 Jbeta reverse. Data came from immunoSEQ multiplex PCR; TCRdb stores just in-frame clones and leaves some out. The data show approximately 120,000 clones, approximately 80% seen once. The source of this sequence is a middle-aged man in good health and CMV-seronegative. The chain carries TRBV5-1 and TRBJ2-7; D may be TRBD2 (5 bases). The source material was PBMCs. CDR3 protein: CASSVGLNEQYF. The CDR3 DNA reads as TGCGCCAGCAGCGTAGGACTGAACGAGCAGTACTTC.